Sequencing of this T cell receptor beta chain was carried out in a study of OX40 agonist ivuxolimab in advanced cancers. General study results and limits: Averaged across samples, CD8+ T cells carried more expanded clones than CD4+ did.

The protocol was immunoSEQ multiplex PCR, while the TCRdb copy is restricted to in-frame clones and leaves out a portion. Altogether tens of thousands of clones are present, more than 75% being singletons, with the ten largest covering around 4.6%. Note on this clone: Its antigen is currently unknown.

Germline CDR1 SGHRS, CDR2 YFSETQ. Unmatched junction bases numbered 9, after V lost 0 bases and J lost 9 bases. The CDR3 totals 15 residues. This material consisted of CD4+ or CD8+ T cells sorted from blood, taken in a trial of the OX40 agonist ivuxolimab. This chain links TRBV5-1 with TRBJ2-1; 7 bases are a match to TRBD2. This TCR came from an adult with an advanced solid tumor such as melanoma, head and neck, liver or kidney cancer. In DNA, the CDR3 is TGCGCCAGCAGCTTGGTGGTCGCGGGAGAGGGTGAGCAGTTCTTC. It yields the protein CASSLVVAGEGEQFF.